This T cell receptor (beta chain) appears in the sequencing data of a study of beta chain features in type 1 diabetes. The CDR3 totals 12 residues. The V gene lost 3 bases and the J gene lost 2 bases, with 5 bases spanning the gap. Germline V CDR1 and CDR2: KGHSH, LQKENI. Study results and limitations: Among patients, naive, central memory and Treg TCRB repertoires appeared more similar than among healthy donors.

The whole isolated RNA underwent reverse transcription, so sequencing captured expressed TCRB transcripts. Measured with immunoSEQ multiplex PCR; TCRdb has only the in-frame clones, and not every one. The table shows around 300,000 clones, with about 10% occurring only once. As for this clone: The antigen remains unidentified. Other DNA sequences in the same sample also yield this CDR3.

The V call is TRBV18, the J call TRBJ2-7; D is uncertain. Sequenced sample: naive CD4+ T cells from blood. This TCR came from a woman in her twenties or thirties in good health. The CDR3 nucleotides read TGTGCCAGCTCACCGTCTACCTACGAGCAGTACTTC. Translating gives CASSPSTYEQYF.